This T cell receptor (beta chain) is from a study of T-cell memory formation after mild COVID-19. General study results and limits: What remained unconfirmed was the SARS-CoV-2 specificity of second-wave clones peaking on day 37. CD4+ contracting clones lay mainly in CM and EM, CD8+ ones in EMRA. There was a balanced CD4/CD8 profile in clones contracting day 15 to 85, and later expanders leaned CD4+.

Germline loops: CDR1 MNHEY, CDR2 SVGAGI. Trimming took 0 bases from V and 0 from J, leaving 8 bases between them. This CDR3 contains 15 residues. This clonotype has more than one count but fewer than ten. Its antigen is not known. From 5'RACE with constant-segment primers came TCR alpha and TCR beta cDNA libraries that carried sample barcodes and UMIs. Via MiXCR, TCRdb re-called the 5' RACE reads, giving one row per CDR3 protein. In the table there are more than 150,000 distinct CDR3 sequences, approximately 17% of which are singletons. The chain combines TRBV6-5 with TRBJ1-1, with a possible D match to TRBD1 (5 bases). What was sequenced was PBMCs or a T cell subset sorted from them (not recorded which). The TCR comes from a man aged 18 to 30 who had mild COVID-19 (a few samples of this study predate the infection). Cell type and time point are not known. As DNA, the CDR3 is TGTGCCAGCAGTTACTCGGGGGTTCTGAACACTGAAGCTTTCTTT. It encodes CASSYSGVLNTEAFF.